A single sample gave rise to the 10 T cell receptor beta chains below, sequenced in a study of PD-L1 blockade in urothelial cancer. Only in-frame clones appear in the TCRdb table, and some are missing; sequencing was by immunoSEQ multiplex PCR. The sample has about 56,000 clones; 85% to 90% are singletons. Time point given: pretreatment peripheral blood. The specimen comprised PBMCs, sampled around atezolizumab (anti-PD-L1) treatment. Receptors originate from a man aged 70-80 years with urothelial cancer.

The rearrangement links TRBV18 to TRBJ2-2; 9 bases fit TRBD1. There are 14 residues in the CDR3. Germline V lookup: CDR1 KGHSH, CDR2 LQKENI. The V segment lost 5 bases and the J segment 7 bases; nucleotides outside the gene matches: 5. CDR3 loop: CASSTQGALGELFF. DNA of the CDR3: TGTGCCAGCTCAACACAGGGGGCGCTCGGGGAGCTGTTTTTT.

The V gene is TRBV2, the J gene TRBJ2-5; no definite D call. Trimming pared 6 bases from V and 5 bases from J, leaving 7 bases between. Germline V gene data show CDR1 as SNHLY and CDR2 as FYNNEI. The CDR3 is 11 residues long. CDR3 nucleotide sequence: TGTGCCAGCAGCCCTCTGGAGACCCAGTACTTC. Encoded protein: CASSPLETQYF.

The genes are TRBV6-5 and TRBJ2-2; a weak D match, TRBD2 (6 bases). V lost 5 bases to trimming and J lost 8 bases, with 18 bases between them. Per germline, CDR1 MNHEY and CDR2 SVGAGI. This CDR3 is built from 15 residues. The chain's CDR3 is CASSRDLGGEGELFF. In DNA form, the CDR3 reads TGTGCCAGCAGTAGGGACTTGGGGGGTGAAGGGGAGCTGTTTTTT.

This rearrangement joins TRBV28 to TRBJ2-7, with D perhaps TRBD1 (6 bases). This CDR3 contains 13 residues. Germline V gives CDR1 MDHEN, CDR2 SYDVKM. Between the trimmed V and J ends, which lost 8 bases and 2 bases, there was a span of 13 bases. The CDR3 loop reads CASSNRQAYEQYF. The CDR3 bases are TGTGCCAGCTCTAATCGACAGGCCTACGAGCAGTACTTC.

This CDR3 is CASSSGANQPQHF. The CDR3 region has the DNA TGCGCCAGCAGTTCGGGTGCTAATCAGCCCCAGCATTTT. The J gene is TRBJ1-5, the V gene TRBV10-1; unclear D gene. Germline assignment: CDR1 WNHNN and CDR2 SYGVQD (reference sequence). V lost 5 bases and J lost 4, with 9 bases in between. The CDR3 loop spans 13 amino acids.

This chain joins TRBV19 and TRBJ2-7; TRBD2 matches 7 bases. V trimming: 5 bases; J trimming: 0 bases; junction bases outside the gene matches: 7. The CDR3 has 15 amino acids. Germline loops: CDR1 LNHDA, CDR2 SQIVND (reference sequence). The CDR3 bases are TGTGCCAGTAGTCCCCAGCGGGGAAGCTCCTACGAGCAGTACTTC. This codes for CASSPQRGSSYEQYF. Combining the CDR3 with reference TRBV19 and TRBJ2-7 gives the whole variable domain DGGITQSPKYLFRKEGQNVTLSCEQNLNHDAMYWYRQDPGQGLRLIYYSQIVNDFQKGDIAEGYSVSREKKESFPLTVTSAQKNPTAFYLCASSPQRGSSYEQYFGPGTRLTVT.

This clone was seen only a few times. The chain carries TRBV9 and TRBJ2-1; 8 bases line up with TRBD2. Trimming cost V 0 bases and J 6 bases; bases outside gene matches: 14. The CDR3 consists of 18 residues. Per germline, CDR1 SGDLS and CDR2 YYNGEE. CDR3 sequence: CASSVVPGEGSGANEQFF. The CDR3 nucleotides are TGTGCCAGCAGCGTAGTCCCTGGCGAGGGTAGCGGGGCCAATGAGCAGTTCTTC.

The V and J genes are TRBV5-1 and TRBJ2-7; possible D gene TRBD2, 6 bases. V lost 4 bases to trimming and J lost 5 bases, with 13 bases between them. This CDR3 comprises 13 residues. Germline V gene sequence: CDR1 SGHRS, CDR2 YFSETQ. CDR3 sequence: CASSLEGPNEQYF. The CDR3 bases are TGCGCCAGCAGCCTGGAGGGGCCGAACGAGCAGTACTTC.

The chain carries TRBV6-5 and TRBJ1-2; 9 bases line up with TRBD1. The germline V gene encodes CDR1 MNHEY and CDR2 SVGAGI. V was pared by 2 bases and J by 2 bases, with 3 bases of the junction left unmatched. The CDR3 runs to 15 residues. CDR3 DNA sequence: TGTGCCAGCAGTTACCGGGACAGGGTGAACTATGGCTACACCTTC. Encoded protein: CASSYRDRVNYGYTF.

This sequence joins TRBV19 and TRBJ2-6; 9 positions match TRBD2. In germline, CDR1 is LNHDA, CDR2 SQIVND (reference sequence). With V trimmed by 6 bases and J by 2 bases, 2 bases remained unmatched. This CDR3 has 15 amino acids. The CDR3 DNA reads as TGTGCCAGTAGGGGCGGGAGGGCTGGGGCCAACGTCCTGACTTTC. Protein product: CASRGGRAGANVLTF.